The rows below give T cell receptor beta chains drawn from one sample of a study of blood T cell repertoires in COVID-19. Some clones are missing from TCRdb's copy, which holds only in-frame ones; the method was immunoSEQ multiplex PCR. This table holds tens of thousands of clones, about 83% found once. Sequencing was performed on peripheral blood. The receptors come from an elderly woman with acute or convalescent COVID-19. CDR3s include the opening cysteine and the closing phenylalanine or tryptophan. D genes are given only for firm matches. Some rows mark clone size as missing; the rest say once, few, many or name a class of expanded clone.

size,J,V,D,DNA,CDR3
-,TRBJ1-3,TRBV28,-,TGTGCCAGCAGACCCACGGGCGGGCGATCTGGAAACACCATATATTTT,CASRPTGGRSGNTIYF
-,TRBJ2-1,TRBV6-5,-,TGTGCCAGCAGATTACTAGGGGGGGGCGAGCAGTTCTTC,CASRLLGGGEQFF
-,TRBJ1-6,TRBV4-1,TRBD1,TGCGCCAGCAGCCAAGGGACAGGGGAGGGATTTCACTTT,CASSQGTGEGFHF
-,TRBJ2-1,TRBV7-3,-,TGTGCCAGCAGCCAGGCTTATGAGCAGTTCTTC,CASSQAYEQFF
-,TRBJ2-4,TRBV2,TRBD1,TGTGCCAGCATTGGGCGGGACAGGAGAATTCTAGCCAAAAACATTCAGTACTTC,CASIGRDRRILAKNIQYF
-,TRBJ2-6,TRBV5-1,-,TGCGCCAGCAGCTTGGAGCCTGGGGCCAACGTCCTGACTTTC,CASSLEPGANVLTF
-,TRBJ1-2,TRBV4-1,-,TGCGCCAGCAGCCAACAGGGGCACTATGGCTACACCTTC,CASSQQGHYGYTF
-,TRBJ1-4,TRBV30,-,TGTGCCTGGAGTCCTTGGGCAGGGGACCTCGAAAAACTGTTTTTT,CAWSPWAGDLEKLFF
-,TRBJ1-2,TRBV27,-,TGTGCCAGCAGTCCAAACGCTATGAGCCGTAACTATGGCTACACCTTC,CASSPNAMSRNYGYTF
-,TRBJ1-5,TRBV12-3/TRBV12-4,-,TGTGCCAGCAGTTCGGACAACAATCAGCCCCAGCATTTT,CASSSDNNQPQHF
-,TRBJ1-2,TRBV12-3/TRBV12-4,-,TGTGCCAGCAGTTTTGACAGGTTCTATGGCTACACCTTC,CASSFDRFYGYTF
-,TRBJ1-5,TRBV29-1,-,TGCAGCGTCGCCCAGGCCAGCAATCAGCCCCAGCATTTT,CSVAQASNQPQHF
-,TRBJ1-1,TRBV6-4,-,TGTGCCAGCAGTGAAACAGAAAACACTGAAGCTTTCTTT,CASSETENTEAFF
-,TRBJ1-6,TRBV6-5,-,TGTGCCAGCAATGTAGGACAATCTAATTCACCCCTCCACTTT,CASNVGQSNSPLHF
-,TRBJ2-1,TRBV5-1,TRBD1,TGCGCCAGCAGCTTGGAAGTTACGGGACAGGGGAAGAATGAGCAGTTCTTC,CASSLEVTGQGKNEQFF
-,TRBJ2-1,TRBV27,TRBD2,TGTGCCAGCAGTCAGAGAACCGGGACCGGGGGGTTTCGTGGGCCCTACAATGAGCAGTTCTTC,CASSQRTGTGGFRGPYNEQFF
-,TRBJ2-5,TRBV5-1,-,TGCGCCAGCAGCCAATACAGGGTATCGGAGACCCAGTACTTC,CASSQYRVSETQYF
-,TRBJ1-4,TRBV12-5,TRBD1,TGTGCTAGTGGTTTAGGGACAGTGAGTAATGAAAAACTGTTTTTT,CASGLGTVSNEKLFF
once,TRBJ2-5,TRBV30,-,TGTGCCTGGAGTGACTTCTCGGACGGAGGGGAGACCCAGTACTTC,CAWSDFSDGGETQYF
-,TRBJ2-1,TRBV9,-,TGTGCCAGCAGCGTAGCTCAAGGGGGGGCCACGTCCTACAATGAGCAGTTCTTC,CASSVAQGGATSYNEQFF
-,TRBJ1-2,TRBV5-4,-,TGTGCCAGCAGCTTGGGTCCGGTTCGATCAGGCTACACCTTC,CASSLGPVRSGYTF
-,TRBJ2-3,TRBV10-3,TRBD2,TGTGCCATCAGTGACGATTCGGGGGGGCGAGATACGCAGTATTTT,CAISDDSGGRDTQYF
-,TRBJ1-5,TRBV19,-,TGTGCCAGTAGGACAGGTGGGGGTAGCAATCAGCCCCAGCATTTT,CASRTGGGSNQPQHF
-,TRBJ1-5,TRBV19,-,TGTGCCAGTAGTATAAGTCTTGGCAGGAATCAGCCCCAGCATTTT,CASSISLGRNQPQHF
-,TRBJ1-1,TRBV5-6,-,TGTGCCAGCAGCTCTAGCGGGGGATCCACTGAAGCTTTCTTT,CASSSSGGSTEAFF
-,TRBJ2-7,TRBV3-1/TRBV3-2,TRBD2,TGTGCCAGCAGCCAAGCTGAACTAGCGGGGGAGCAGTACTTC,CASSQAELAGEQYF
-,TRBJ1-6,TRBV19,TRBD1,TGTGCCAGTAGTATAGGGGACAGGGGAATCGGTTCACCCCTCCACTTT,CASSIGDRGIGSPLHF
-,TRBJ1-2,TRBV7-8,TRBD1,TGTGCCAGCAGCTACCGGGACAGTAATATCCATGGCTACACCTTC,CASSYRDSNIHGYTF
-,TRBJ2-1,TRBV11-3,TRBD1,TGTGCCAGCAGCTTAGACAGGGGGCTTTACAATGAGCAGTTCTTC,CASSLDRGLYNEQFF
-,TRBJ2-5,TRBV3-1/TRBV3-2,TRBD2,TGTGCCAGCAGCCAAGGGTTCCTAGCGGCGGGGGACTCGGAGACCCAGTACTTC,CASSQGFLAAGDSETQYF
-,TRBJ2-5,TRBV5-1,-,TGCGCCAGCAGTTTAGACAGCCACCAAGAGACCCAGTACTTC,CASSLDSHQETQYF
-,TRBJ2-6,TRBV5-8,TRBD1,TGTGCCAGCAGCTTGGACAGGGGGACTGGGGCCAACGTCCTGACTTTC,CASSLDRGTGANVLTF
-,TRBJ2-4,TRBV5-6,TRBD1,TGTGCCAGCAGCCTACCGGGACAGGGAGGCTCCAAAAACATTCAGTACTTC,CASSLPGQGGSKNIQYF
few,TRBJ2-2,TRBV7-7,-,TGTGCTAGCAGCCCTGCCCCGAGAACTAACACCGGGGAGCTGTTTTTT,CASSPAPRTNTGELFF
-,TRBJ2-7,TRBV24-1,-,TGTGCCACCAGTGAAGGGCACAGGGAAGGCTCCTACGAGCAGTACTTC,CATSEGHREGSYEQYF
-,TRBJ2-7,TRBV2,-,TGTGCCAGCGGCGAGGGAGGGGGATACGAGCAGTACTTC,CASGEGGGYEQYF
-,TRBJ2-3,TRBV4-2,TRBD2,TGTGCCAGCAGCGATCACGTATTAGCGGGGCCCTCTAGCACAGATACGCAGTATTTT,CASSDHVLAGPSSTDTQYF
-,TRBJ2-7,TRBV5-6,-,TGTGCCAGCAGCTTCCGACAGGAAACCTACGAGCAGTACTTC,CASSFRQETYEQYF
-,TRBJ1-4,TRBV5-5,-,TGTGCCAGCAGCCGAGACAAGTCTAATGAAAAACTGTTTTTT,CASSRDKSNEKLFF
-,TRBJ2-3,TRBV19,-,TGTGCCAGTAGTATGCAGGCGGGGGCCACAGATACGCAGTATTTT,CASSMQAGATDTQYF
-,TRBJ2-7,TRBV18,-,TGTGCCAGCTCACCTCAGGCTACGTCCTACGAGCAGTACTTC,CASSPQATSYEQYF
-,TRBJ1-3,TRBV19,TRBD1,TGTGCCAGCGAACCTAGAAACCCCGGGACAGCCTCTGGAAACACCATATATTTT,CASEPRNPGTASGNTIYF
-,TRBJ2-3,TRBV6-1,TRBD2,TGTGCCAGCAGTGAAACGACTAGCGTAGGCACAGATACGCAGTATTTT,CASSETTSVGTDTQYF
-,TRBJ1-4,TRBV2,-,TGTGCCAGCAGTGAGCTTCGGGGATCCAATGAAAAACTGTTTTTT,CASSELRGSNEKLFF
-,TRBJ2-1,TRBV7-9,TRBD2,TGTGCCCTCAGGGCTAGCGGGGGGGACAAGTACAATGAGCAGTTCTTC,CALRASGGDKYNEQFF
-,TRBJ2-3,TRBV5-5,TRBD1,TGTGCCAGCAGCGGGGACAGGGGAACAGATACGCAGTATTTT,CASSGDRGTDTQYF
few,TRBJ2-2,TRBV30,TRBD1,TGTGCCTGGAGAGGACAGGGACAAAGGACCGGGGAGCTGTTTTTT,CAWRGQGQRTGELFF
once,TRBJ2-2,TRBV5-4,-,TGTGCCAGCAGCTGGAAACAGGGTAACACCGGGGAGCTGTTTTTT,CASSWKQGNTGELFF